A selection of T cell receptor beta chains follows, all from one sample in a study of T-cell reconstitution after alpha-beta-depleted transplantation in children. TCRdb reanalysed the PCR reads using MiXCR and keeps one entry per CDR3 protein. The table has some 150,000 distinct CDR3 sequences, 8.5% to 10% seen once. This sample comprised PBMCs, mostly from graft donor cells, obtained 180 days after TCRalphabeta/CD19-depleted stem cell transplant. All receptors derive from a female patient aged 2 to 10 who had a stem cell transplant for congenital amegakaryocytic thrombocytopenia, so the T cells may come from the graft donor. Both conserved end residues are part of each CDR3. D genes are given only for firm matches. Some rows have no size entry. The others give once, few or many, or a class for an expanded clone.

d_gene,abundance,v_gene,j_gene,CDR3nt,CDR3aa
TRBD1,-,TRBV19,TRBJ1-5,TGTGCCAGTAGTATGGGGACAGGCAATCAGCCCCAGCATTTT,CASSMGTGNQPQHF
TRBD1,-,TRBV7-3,TRBJ2-3,TGTGCCAGCAGCTTAGGTATAGGGGGCTGGACAGATACGCAGTATTTT,CASSLGIGGWTDTQYF
-,many,TRBV27,TRBJ2-2,TGTGCCAGCAGTAGGACAGTGGGAAATAACGCCGGGGAGCTGTTTTTT,CASSRTVGNNAGELFF
-,many,TRBV28,TRBJ2-3,TGTGCCAGCAGTCCTCCGAAGCCTACGCAGTATTTT,CASSPPKPTQYF
TRBD2,many,TRBV29-1,TRBJ2-5,TGCAGCGTTCGGACTAGCGGAGAGACCCAGTACTTC,CSVRTSGETQYF
-,few,TRBV6-1,TRBJ1-5,TGTGCCAGCAGTGAACAGGCCAATCAGCCCCAGCATTTT,CASSEQANQPQHF
-,-,TRBV20-1,TRBJ2-2,TGCAGTGCTCTGGGGCAGAACACCGGGGAGCTGTTTTTT,CSALGQNTGELFF
TRBD2,many,TRBV20-1,TRBJ2-7,TGCAGTGCTAGAACGGGACTAGCGGGGTTCTACGAGCAGTACTTC,CSARTGLAGFYEQYF
-,many,TRBV5-1,TRBJ2-5,TGCGCCAGCAGCCGACAGGCAAATGAAGAGACCCAGTACTTC,CASSRQANEETQYF
TRBD2,few,TRBV20-1,TRBJ2-1,TGCAGTGCTAGAGAGAAGACTAGCTGGGTCTACAATGAGCAGTTCTTC,CSAREKTSWVYNEQFF
TRBD2,many,TRBV6-1,TRBJ2-1,TGTGCCAGCAGCCCGGTCCCGCGGGAGTGGAGGTCCGATGAGCAGTTCTTC,CASSPVPREWRSDEQFF
TRBD2,-,TRBV20-1,TRBJ2-3,TGCAGTGCTCGTCCGTTTGGGCTGAAGCTAGCGGGAGTAACAGATACGCAGTATTTT,CSARPFGLKLAGVTDTQYF
-,few,TRBV19,TRBJ2-3,TGTGCCAGTAGTGGAACCAGGATGGGAGCCACAGATACGCAGTATTTT,CASSGTRMGATDTQYF
-,many,TRBV28,TRBJ2-7,TGTGCCAGCACGGACCTTGGGACCTACGAGCAGTACTTC,CASTDLGTYEQYF
-,many,TRBV5-6,TRBJ1-4,TGTGCCAGCAGCTTGGCGGGCATCCCCGAAAAACTGTTTTTT,CASSLAGIPEKLFF
-,once,TRBV4-2,TRBJ2-1,TGTGCCAGCAGCCAAGCCTGGGGTAGCGTGGGCAATGAGCAGTTCTTC,CASSQAWGSVGNEQFF
TRBD1,many,TRBV20-1,TRBJ2-7,TGCAGTGCCACCGGGACAGGGGGAACCTACGAGCAGTACTTC,CSATGTGGTYEQYF
-,-,TRBV5-4,TRBJ2-1,TGTGCCAGCAGCATGACTACCGACTACAATGAGCAGTTCTTC,CASSMTTDYNEQFF
-,many,TRBV28,TRBJ2-7,TGTGCCAGCAGTTTACCGGGACACCCCTACGAGCAGTACTTC,CASSLPGHPYEQYF
TRBD1,many,TRBV5-1,TRBJ2-7,TGCGCCAGCAGCTTGTCCGGACAGGGCTACGAGCAGTACTTC,CASSLSGQGYEQYF
-,-,TRBV30,TRBJ2-3,TGTGCCTGGAAGGGGCGAGTAAGCACAGATACGCAGTATTTC,CAWKGRVSTDTQYF
TRBD2,many,TRBV29-1,TRBJ2-1,TGCAGCGTTGAAGGACTGGCGGGAGGGGCAGAGTACAATGAGCAGTTCTTC,CSVEGLAGGAEYNEQFF
TRBD1,many,TRBV10-3,TRBJ2-7,TGTGCCATCAGGGAGCCTCCGGGACAGGGTTACGAGCAGTACTTC,CAIREPPGQGYEQYF
TRBD1,many,TRBV5-1,TRBJ2-2,TGCGCCAGCAGCCGCAGACAGGGTGCCGGGGAGCTGTTTTTT,CASSRRQGAGELFF
TRBD2,-,TRBV4-1,TRBJ2-6,TGCGCCAGCAGCCCACCCGCGGGGGCTGGGGCCAACGTCCTGACTTTC,CASSPPAGAGANVLTF
-,many,TRBV9,TRBJ2-2,TGTGCCAGCAGCGTAGACGGGGACACCGGGGAGCTGTTTTTT,CASSVDGDTGELFF
-,many,TRBV6-5,TRBJ1-1,TGTGCCAGCAGCCGGTCGGGGGACACTGAAGCTTTCTTT,CASSRSGDTEAFF
-,-,TRBV7-6,TRBJ2-7,TGTGCCAGCAGCCCGCAAGGTAGCGGAAGCTCCTACGAGCAGTACTTC,CASSPQGSGSSYEQYF
-,many,TRBV7-2,TRBJ2-5,TGTGCCAGCAGCGATGTGGGTCGGGGAAACCAAGAGACCCAGTACTTC,CASSDVGRGNQETQYF
TRBD1,many,TRBV20-1,TRBJ1-5,TGCAGTGCTAGGGACAGGGGCTGGGAACAGCCCCAGCATTTT,CSARDRGWEQPQHF
TRBD2,few,TRBV27,TRBJ2-5,TGTGCCAGCAGGTCATGGTGGGGGGGGGAAGAGACCCAGTACTTC,CASRSWWGGEETQYF
-,many,TRBV5-6,TRBJ2-1,TGTGCCAGCAGCTTGGTGGGATATGAGCAGTTCTTC,CASSLVGYEQFF
-,few,TRBV11-2,TRBJ2-7,TGTGCCAGCAGCTTAGTAGGTCCCAGCGGGCAGTACTTC,CASSLVGPSGQYF
TRBD2,-,TRBV7-3,TRBJ2-7,TGTGCCAGCAGCTGGGGACTAGCGGGAGTCTACGAGCAGTACTTC,CASSWGLAGVYEQYF
TRBD1,-,TRBV6-1,TRBJ1-5,TGTGCCAGCAGGTCAGGGGGTAGGGAGCCCCAGCATTTT,CASRSGGREPQHF
-,-,TRBV12-3/TRBV12-4,TRBJ2-7,TGTGCCAGCAGTTTAGGCCCCACTACGGTGCAGTACTTC,CASSLGPTTVQYF
-,many,TRBV3-1,TRBJ2-1,TGTGCCAGCAGCCAAGTGTGGCCAGGGACCGATGAGCAGTTCTTC,CASSQVWPGTDEQFF
-,many,TRBV18,TRBJ2-7,TGTGCCAGCTCGGACTCCGGGGCCTGGGAGCAGTACTTC,CASSDSGAWEQYF
-,few,TRBV29-1,TRBJ1-5,TGCAGCGTTGTGGTTCAGGGCAGCCATCAGCCCCAGCATTTT,CSVVVQGSHQPQHF
-,many,TRBV5-1,TRBJ2-7,TGCGCCAGCAGCCCCGCTACTTTCTCCTACGAGCAGTACTTC,CASSPATFSYEQYF
TRBD2,-,TRBV6-1,TRBJ2-7,TGTACCAGCAGATCGGGACTAGCATCCTACGAGCAGTACTTC,CTSRSGLASYEQYF
-,many,TRBV4-1,TRBJ2-7,TGCGCCAGCAGCCAAGAAGTGGGTACGCCACTGTACGAGCAGTACTTC,CASSQEVGTPLYEQYF
-,many,TRBV20-1,TRBJ2-7,TGCAGTGCTAGAAGGCGGCTCGGGGTCATTCGTTACGAGCAGTACTTC,CSARRRLGVIRYEQYF
-,many,TRBV12-3/TRBV12-4,TRBJ2-5,TGTGCCAGCAGTTTGGGCCATAAAGAGACCCAGTACTTC,CASSLGHKETQYF
TRBD2,few,TRBV20-1,TRBJ2-1,TGCACTGCTAGTCCGGGACTAGCGTTCAATGAGCAGTTCTTC,CTASPGLAFNEQFF
-,many,TRBV20-1,TRBJ2-7,TGCAGTGCTAGAGATGGTCTTCCTGTATCCTCCTACGAGCAGTACTTC,CSARDGLPVSSYEQYF
TRBD2,-,TRBV11-1,TRBJ2-1,TGTGCCAGCAGACGGTTTCCGGGACTAGCGGGGGGGCCCCTCTTATACAATGAGCAGTTCTTC,CASRRFPGLAGGPLLYNEQFF